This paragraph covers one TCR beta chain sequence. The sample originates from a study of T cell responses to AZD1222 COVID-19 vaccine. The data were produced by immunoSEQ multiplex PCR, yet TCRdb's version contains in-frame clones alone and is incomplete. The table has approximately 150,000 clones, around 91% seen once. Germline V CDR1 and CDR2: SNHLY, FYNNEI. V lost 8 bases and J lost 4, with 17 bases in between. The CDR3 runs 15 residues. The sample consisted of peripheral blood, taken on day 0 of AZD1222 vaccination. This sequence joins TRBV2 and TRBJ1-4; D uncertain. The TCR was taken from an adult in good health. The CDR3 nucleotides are TGTGCCAGCCACGAGGGCGGTTGGGGTAATGAAAAACTGTTTTTT. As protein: CASHEGGWGNEKLFF.